Sequencing of this T cell receptor (beta chain) was carried out in a study of shared clonotypes between healthy human individuals. Notes on the study in general: With few donors, the genetic and exposure-history diversity represented was limited.

Concerning this clone itself: Antigen specificity is unknown.

Profiling relied on immunoSEQ multiplex PCR, and the TCRdb table lists in-frame clones only, not all of them. This sample has about 600,000 clones, with 95% to 96% found just once. Losses at the gene ends were 3 bases for V and 2 bases for J; bases not matched to a gene: 6. The CDR3 extends over 17 amino acids. Germline V lookup: CDR1 ENHRY, CDR2 SYGVKD. Naive CD8 populations comprised CD45RO-negative cells positively selected for CCR7, excluding terminally differentiated effector memory CD45RA+ cells. Sequenced input: naive CD8+ T cells sorted from blood. This chain connects TRBV10-3 to TRBJ2-5; 13 bases are shared with TRBD2. The receptor comes from a young woman in good health. The CDR3 DNA sequence: TGTGCCATCAGTGAAGGGACTAGCGGGACCCTGCAAGAGACCCAGTACTTC. Translated, it gives CAISEGTSGTLQETQYF.